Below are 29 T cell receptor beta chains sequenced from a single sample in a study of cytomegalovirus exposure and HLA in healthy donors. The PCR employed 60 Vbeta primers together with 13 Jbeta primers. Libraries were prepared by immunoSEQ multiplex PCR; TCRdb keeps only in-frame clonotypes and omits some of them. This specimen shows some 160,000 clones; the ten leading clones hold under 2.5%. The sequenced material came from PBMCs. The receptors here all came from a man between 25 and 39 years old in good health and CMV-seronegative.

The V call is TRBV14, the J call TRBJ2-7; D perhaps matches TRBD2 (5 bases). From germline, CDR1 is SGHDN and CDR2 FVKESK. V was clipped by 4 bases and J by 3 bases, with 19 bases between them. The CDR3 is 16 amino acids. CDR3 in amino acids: CASSPWSSEARYEQYF. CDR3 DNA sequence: TGTGCCAGCAGCCCCTGGTCGTCGGAGGCCCGCTACGAGCAGTACTTC.

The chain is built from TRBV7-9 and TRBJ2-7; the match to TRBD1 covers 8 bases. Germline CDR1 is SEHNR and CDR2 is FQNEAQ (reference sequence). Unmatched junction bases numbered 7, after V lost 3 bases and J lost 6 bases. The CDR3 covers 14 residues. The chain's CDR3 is CASSFLQGGVEQYF. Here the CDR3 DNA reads TGTGCCAGCAGCTTCTTACAGGGGGGTGTCGAGCAGTACTTC.

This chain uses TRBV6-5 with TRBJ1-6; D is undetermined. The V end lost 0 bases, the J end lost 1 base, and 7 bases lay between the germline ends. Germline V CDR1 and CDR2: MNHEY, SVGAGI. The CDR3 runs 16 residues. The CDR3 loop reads CASSYSEVSYNSPLHF. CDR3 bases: TGTGCCAGCAGTTACTCCGAGGTTTCCTATAATTCACCCCTCCACTTT.

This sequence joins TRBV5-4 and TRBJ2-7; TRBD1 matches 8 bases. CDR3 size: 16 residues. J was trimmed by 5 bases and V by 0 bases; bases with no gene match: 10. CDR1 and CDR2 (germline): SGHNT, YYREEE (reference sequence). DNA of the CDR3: TGTGCCAGCAGCTTGGGACAGGGGCGACGAATCGACGAGCAGTACTTC. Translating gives CASSLGQGRRIDEQYF.

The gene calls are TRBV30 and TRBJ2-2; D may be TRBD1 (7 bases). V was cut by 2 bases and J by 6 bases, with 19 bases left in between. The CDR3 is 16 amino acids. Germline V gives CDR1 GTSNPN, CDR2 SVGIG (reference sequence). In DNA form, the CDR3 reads TGTGCCTGGAGTCCAGGGGGGAGGATGGTGGCCGGGGAGCTGTTTTTT. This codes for CAWSPGGRMVAGELFF.

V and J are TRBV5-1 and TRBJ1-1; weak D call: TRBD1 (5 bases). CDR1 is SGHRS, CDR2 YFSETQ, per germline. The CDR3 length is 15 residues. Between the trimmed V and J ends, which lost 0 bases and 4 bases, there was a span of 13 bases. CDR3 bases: TGCGCCAGCAGCTTGGGCGTCGGGGGTACCACTGAAGCTTTCTTT. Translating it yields CASSLGVGGTTEAFF.

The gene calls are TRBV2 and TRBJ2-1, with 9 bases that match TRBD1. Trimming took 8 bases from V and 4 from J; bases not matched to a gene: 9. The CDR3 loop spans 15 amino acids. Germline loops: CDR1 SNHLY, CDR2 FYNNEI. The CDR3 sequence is CASGNGQGKYNEQFF. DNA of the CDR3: TGTGCCAGCGGGAACGGACAGGGGAAGTACAATGAGCAGTTCTTC.

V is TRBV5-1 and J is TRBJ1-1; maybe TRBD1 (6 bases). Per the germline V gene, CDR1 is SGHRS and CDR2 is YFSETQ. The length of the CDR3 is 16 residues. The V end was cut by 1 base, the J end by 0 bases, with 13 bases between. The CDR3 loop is CASSLLTQGVNTEAFF. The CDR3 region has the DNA TGCGCCAGCAGCTTGTTAACACAGGGAGTGAACACTGAAGCTTTCTTT. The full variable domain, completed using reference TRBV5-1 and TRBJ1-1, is KAGVTQTPRYLIKTRGQQVTLSCSPISGHRSVSWYQQTPGQGLQFLFEYFSETQRNKGNFPGRFSGRQFSNSRSEMNVSTLELGDSALYLCASSLLTQGVNTEAFFGQGTRLTVV.

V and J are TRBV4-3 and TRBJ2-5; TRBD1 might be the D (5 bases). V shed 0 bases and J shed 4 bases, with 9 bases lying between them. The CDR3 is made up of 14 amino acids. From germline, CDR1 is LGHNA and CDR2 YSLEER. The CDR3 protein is CASSQETESETQYF. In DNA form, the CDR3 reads TGCGCCAGCAGCCAAGAGACAGAGTCAGAGACCCAGTACTTC.

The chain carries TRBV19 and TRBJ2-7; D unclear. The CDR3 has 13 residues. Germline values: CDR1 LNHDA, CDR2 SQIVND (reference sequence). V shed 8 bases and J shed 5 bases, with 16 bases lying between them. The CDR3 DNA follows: TGTGCCAGTCGCGACCCGGGTTTCCACGAGCAGTACTTC. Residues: CASRDPGFHEQYF. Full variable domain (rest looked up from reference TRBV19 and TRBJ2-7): DGGITQSPKYLFRKEGQNVTLSCEQNLNHDAMYWYRQDPGQGLRLIYYSQIVNDFQKGDIAEGYSVSREKKESFPLTVTSAQKNPTAFYLCASRDPGFHEQYFGPGTRLTVT.

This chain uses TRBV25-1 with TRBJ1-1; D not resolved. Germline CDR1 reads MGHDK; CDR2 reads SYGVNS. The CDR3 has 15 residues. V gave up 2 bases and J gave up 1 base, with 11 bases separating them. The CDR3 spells CASSEPRLGNTEAFF. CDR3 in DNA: TGTGCCAGCAGTGAACCGAGGCTGGGGAACACTGAAGCTTTCTTT.

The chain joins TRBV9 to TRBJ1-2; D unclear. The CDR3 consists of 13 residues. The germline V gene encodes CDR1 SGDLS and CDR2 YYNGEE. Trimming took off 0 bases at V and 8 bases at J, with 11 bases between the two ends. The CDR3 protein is CASSVGPGGGYTF. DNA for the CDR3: TGTGCCAGCAGCGTAGGGCCCGGCGGAGGCTACACCTTC.

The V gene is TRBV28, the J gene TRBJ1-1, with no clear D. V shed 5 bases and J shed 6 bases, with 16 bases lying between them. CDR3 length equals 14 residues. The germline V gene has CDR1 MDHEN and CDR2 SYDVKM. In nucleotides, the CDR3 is TGTGCCAGCAGTCCCCCCGGGGATGGCGCTGAAGCTTTCTTT. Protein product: CASSPPGDGAEAFF.

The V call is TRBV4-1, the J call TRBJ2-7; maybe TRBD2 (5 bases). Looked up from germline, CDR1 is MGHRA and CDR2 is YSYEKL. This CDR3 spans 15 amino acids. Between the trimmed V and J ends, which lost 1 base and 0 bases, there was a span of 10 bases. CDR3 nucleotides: TGCGCCAGCAGCCAAGGAGGGCAGAGCTCCTACGAGCAGTACTTC. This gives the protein CASSQGGQSSYEQYF.

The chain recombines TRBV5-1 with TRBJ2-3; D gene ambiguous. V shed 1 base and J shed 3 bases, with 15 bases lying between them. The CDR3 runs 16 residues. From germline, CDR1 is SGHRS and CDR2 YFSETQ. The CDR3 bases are TGCGCCAGCAGCTTGTCTGCAACCGCTAGGACAGATACGCAGTATTTT. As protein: CASSLSATARTDTQYF.

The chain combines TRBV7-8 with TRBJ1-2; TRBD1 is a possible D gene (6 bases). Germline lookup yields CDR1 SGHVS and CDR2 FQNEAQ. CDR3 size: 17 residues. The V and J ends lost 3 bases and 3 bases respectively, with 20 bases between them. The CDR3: CASSFAEDSPSHYGYTF. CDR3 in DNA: TGTGCCAGCAGCTTCGCAGAGGACAGCCCTTCACACTATGGCTACACCTTC.

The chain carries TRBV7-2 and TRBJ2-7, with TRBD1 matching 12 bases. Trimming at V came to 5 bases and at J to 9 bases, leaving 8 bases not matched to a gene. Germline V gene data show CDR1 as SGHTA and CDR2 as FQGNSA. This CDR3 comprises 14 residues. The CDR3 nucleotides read TGTGCCAGCAGCGCACCGGGACAGGGGGCCGGGCAGTACTTC. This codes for CASSAPGQGAGQYF.

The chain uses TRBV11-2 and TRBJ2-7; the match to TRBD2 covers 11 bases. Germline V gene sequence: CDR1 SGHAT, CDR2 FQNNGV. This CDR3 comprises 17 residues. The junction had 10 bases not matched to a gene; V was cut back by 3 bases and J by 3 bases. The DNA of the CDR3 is TGTGCCAGCAGCTTCGGAACTAGCGGGAGCTGGGGCTACGAGCAGTACTTC. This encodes CASSFGTSGSWGYEQYF.

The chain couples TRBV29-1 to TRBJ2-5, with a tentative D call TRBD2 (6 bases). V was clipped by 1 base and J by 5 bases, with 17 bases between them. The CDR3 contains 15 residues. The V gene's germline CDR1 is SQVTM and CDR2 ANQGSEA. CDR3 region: CSVEAALGGRETQYF. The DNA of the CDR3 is TGCAGCGTTGAAGCTGCCCTCGGGGGAAGGGAGACCCAGTACTTC. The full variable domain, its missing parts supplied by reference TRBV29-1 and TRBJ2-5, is SAVISQKPSRDICQRGTSLTIQCQVDSQVTMMFWYRQQPGQSLTLIATANQGSEATYESGFVIDKFPISRPNLTFSTLTVSNMSPEDSSIYLCSVEAALGGRETQYFGPGTRLLVL.

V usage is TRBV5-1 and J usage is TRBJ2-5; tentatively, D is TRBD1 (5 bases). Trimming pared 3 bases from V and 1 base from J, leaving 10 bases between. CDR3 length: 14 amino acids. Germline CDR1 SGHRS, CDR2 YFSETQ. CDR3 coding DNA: TGCGCCAGCAGCTCCGGACACCCCCAAGAGACCCAGTACTTC. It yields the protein CASSSGHPQETQYF.

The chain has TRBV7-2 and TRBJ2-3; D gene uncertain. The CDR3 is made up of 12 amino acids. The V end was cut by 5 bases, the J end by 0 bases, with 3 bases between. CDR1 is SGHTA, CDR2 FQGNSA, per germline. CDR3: CASSLSTDTQYF. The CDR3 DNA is TGTGCCAGCAGCCTCAGCACAGATACGCAGTATTTT. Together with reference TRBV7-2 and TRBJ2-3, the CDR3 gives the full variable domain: GAGVSQSPSNKVTEKGKDVELRCDPISGHTALYWYRQSLGQGLEFLIYFQGNSAPDKSGLPSDRFSAERTGGSVSTLTIQRTQQEDSAVYLCASSLSTDTQYFGPGTRLTVL.

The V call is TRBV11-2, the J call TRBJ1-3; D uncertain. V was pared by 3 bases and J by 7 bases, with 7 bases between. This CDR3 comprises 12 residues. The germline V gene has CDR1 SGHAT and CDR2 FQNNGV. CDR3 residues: CASSFKENTIYF. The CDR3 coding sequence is TGTGCCAGCAGCTTCAAGGAGAACACCATATATTTT. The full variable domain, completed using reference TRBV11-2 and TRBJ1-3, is EAGVAQSPRYKIIEKRQSVAFWCNPISGHATLYWYQQILGQGPKLLIQFQNNGVVDDSQLPKDRFSAERLKGVDSTLKIQPAKLEDSAVYLCASSFKENTIYFGEGSWLTVV.

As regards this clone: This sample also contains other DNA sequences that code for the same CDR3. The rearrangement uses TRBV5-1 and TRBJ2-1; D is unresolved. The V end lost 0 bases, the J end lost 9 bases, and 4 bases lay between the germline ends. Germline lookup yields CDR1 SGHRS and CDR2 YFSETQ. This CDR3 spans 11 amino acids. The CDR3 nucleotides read TGCGCCAGCAGCTTGGTCGGTGAGCAGTTCTTC. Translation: CASSLVGEQFF.

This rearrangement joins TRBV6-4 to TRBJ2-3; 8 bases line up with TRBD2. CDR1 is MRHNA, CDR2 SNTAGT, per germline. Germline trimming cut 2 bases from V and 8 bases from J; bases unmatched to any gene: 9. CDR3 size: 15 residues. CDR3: CASSDGTSGSSTQYF. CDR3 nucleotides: TGTGCCAGCAGTGACGGTACTAGCGGTAGCAGTACGCAGTATTTT.

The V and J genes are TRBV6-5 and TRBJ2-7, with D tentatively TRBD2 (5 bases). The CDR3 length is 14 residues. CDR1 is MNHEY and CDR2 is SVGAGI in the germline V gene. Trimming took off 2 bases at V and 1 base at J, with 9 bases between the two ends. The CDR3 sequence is CASSYNRGSYEQYF. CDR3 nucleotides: TGTGCCAGCAGTTACAATCGGGGATCCTACGAGCAGTACTTC.

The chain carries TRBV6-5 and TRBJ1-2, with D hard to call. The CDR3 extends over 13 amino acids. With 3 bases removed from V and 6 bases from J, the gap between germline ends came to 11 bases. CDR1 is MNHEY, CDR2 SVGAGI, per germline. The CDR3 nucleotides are TGTGCCAGCAGTTATGGCAGACAAGATGGCTACACCTTC. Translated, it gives CASSYGRQDGYTF.

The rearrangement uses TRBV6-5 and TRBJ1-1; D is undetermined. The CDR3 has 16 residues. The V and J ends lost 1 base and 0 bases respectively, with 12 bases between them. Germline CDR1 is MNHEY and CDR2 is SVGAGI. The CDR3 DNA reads TGTGCCAGCAGTTACTTATCAACACCCGTGAACACTGAAGCTTTCTTT. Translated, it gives CASSYLSTPVNTEAFF.

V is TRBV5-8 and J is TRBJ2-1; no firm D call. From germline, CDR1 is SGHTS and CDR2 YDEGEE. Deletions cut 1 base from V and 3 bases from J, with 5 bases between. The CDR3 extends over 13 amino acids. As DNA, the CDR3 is TGTGCCAGCAGCTTGTTATACTACAATGAGCAGTTCTTC. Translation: CASSLLYYNEQFF.

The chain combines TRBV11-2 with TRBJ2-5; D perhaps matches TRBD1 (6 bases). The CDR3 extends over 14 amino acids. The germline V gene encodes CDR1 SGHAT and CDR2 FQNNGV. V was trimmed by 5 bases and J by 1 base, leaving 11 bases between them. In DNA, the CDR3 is TGTGCCAGCAGCCAAACAGGGCCCCAAGAGACCCAGTACTTC. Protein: CASSQTGPQETQYF.